This T cell receptor (beta chain) emerged from a study of vaccination and CD4 T cells after COVID-19. Study-wide findings and caveats: With convalescent patients, a median about 90% of reactive clones emerged solely after vaccination. The authors identified 304 of 307 vaccine-specific clones in convalescent patients as spike mono-reactive.

Germline CDR1 and CDR2: SGHVS and FQNEAQ. The CDR3 runs 22 residues. V trimming: 1 base; J trimming: 2 bases; junction bases outside the gene matches: 21. Scientists ran DNA taken from cultured CD4+ T cells through the Oncomine TCR Beta short-read assay for sequencing. TCRdb reprocessed the PCR reads via MiXCR and lists one record per CDR3 protein. Seen here are 12,000 or so distinct CDR3 sequences, around 32% observed once, and the top ten hold approximately 35%. Treatment defined: roughly 10-day PBMC culture with coronavirus spike peptide pools or control peptides (ViraFEST assay). This clonotype appeared a few times. No antigen is known for it.

The V call is TRBV7-8, the J call TRBJ2-1; 9 bases match TRBD2. Sequencing used CD4+ T cells from blood, cultured in vitro, obtained before SARS-CoV-2 vaccination. The source is a human donor who received a COVID-19 vaccine. The CDR3 spells CASSLEVGRRLAGLKTYNEQFF. CDR3 DNA sequence: TGTGCCAGCAGCTTAGAGGTGGGTAGGCGGCTAGCGGGACTCAAGACCTACAATGAGCAGTTCTTC.